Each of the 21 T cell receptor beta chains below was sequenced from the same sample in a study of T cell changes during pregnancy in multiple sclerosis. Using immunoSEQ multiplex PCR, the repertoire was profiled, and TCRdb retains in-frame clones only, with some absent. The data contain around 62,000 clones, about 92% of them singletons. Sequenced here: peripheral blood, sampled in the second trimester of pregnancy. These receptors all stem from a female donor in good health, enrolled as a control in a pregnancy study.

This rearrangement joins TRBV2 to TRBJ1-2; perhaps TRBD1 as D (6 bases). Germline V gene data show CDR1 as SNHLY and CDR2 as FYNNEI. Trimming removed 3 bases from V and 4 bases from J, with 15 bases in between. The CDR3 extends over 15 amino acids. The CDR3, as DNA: TGTGCCAGCAGTGATTTGGACAGCCGCTCCTATGGCTACACCTTC. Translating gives CASSDLDSRSYGYTF.

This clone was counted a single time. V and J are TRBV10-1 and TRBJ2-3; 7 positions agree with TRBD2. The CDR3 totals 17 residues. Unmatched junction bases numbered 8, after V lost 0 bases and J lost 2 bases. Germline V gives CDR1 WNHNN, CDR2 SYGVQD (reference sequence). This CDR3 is CASSESPGGGDTDTQYF. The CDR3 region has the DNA TGCGCCAGCAGTGAGTCCCCGGGGGGAGGTGACACAGATACGCAGTATTTT.

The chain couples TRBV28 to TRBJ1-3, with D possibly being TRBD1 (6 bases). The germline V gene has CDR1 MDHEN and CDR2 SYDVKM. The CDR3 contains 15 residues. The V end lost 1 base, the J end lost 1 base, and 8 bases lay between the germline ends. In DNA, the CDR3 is TGTGCCAGCAGTTTATTGGGGGCATCTGGAAACACCATATATTTT. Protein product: CASSLLGASGNTIYF.

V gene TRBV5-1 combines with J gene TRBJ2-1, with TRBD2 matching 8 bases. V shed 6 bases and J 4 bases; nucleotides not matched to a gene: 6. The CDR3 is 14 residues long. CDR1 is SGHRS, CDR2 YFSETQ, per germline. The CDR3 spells CASTSGGEYNEQFF. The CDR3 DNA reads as TGCGCCAGCACCAGCGGGGGCGAGTACAATGAGCAGTTCTTC.

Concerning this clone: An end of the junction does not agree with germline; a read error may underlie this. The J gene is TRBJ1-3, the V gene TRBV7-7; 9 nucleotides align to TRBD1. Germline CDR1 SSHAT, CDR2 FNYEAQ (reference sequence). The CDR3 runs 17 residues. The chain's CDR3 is CASSPQPGTGTGNTIYF. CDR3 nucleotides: TGTGCTAGCAGCCCGCAACCCGGGACAGGGACTGGAAACACCATATATTTT.

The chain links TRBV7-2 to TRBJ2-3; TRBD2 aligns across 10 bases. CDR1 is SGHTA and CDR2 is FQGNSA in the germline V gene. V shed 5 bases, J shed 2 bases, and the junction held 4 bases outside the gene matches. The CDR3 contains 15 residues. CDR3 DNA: TGTGCCAGCAGCCTGACTAGCGGGCACACAGATACGCAGTATTTT. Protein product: CASSLTSGHTDTQYF.

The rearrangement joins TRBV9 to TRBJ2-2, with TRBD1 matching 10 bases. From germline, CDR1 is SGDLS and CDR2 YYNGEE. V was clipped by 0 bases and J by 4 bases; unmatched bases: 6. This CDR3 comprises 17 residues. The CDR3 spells CASSVGQGALITGELFF. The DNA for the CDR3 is TGTGCCAGCAGCGTAGGACAGGGGGCGCTGATCACCGGGGAGCTGTTTTTT.

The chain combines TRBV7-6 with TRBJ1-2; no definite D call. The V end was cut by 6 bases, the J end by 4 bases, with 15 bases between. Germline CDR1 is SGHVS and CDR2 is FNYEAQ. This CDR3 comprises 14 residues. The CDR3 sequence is CASSLEESGYGYTF. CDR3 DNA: TGTGCCAGCAGTCTAGAGGAGAGCGGCTATGGCTACACCTTC.

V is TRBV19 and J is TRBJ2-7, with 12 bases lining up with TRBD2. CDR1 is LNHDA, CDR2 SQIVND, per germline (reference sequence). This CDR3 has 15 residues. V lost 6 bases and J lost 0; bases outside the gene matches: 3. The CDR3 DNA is TGTGCCAGTAGGGCTAGCGGGAGGGCCTCCTACGAGCAGTACTTC. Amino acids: CASRASGRASYEQYF.

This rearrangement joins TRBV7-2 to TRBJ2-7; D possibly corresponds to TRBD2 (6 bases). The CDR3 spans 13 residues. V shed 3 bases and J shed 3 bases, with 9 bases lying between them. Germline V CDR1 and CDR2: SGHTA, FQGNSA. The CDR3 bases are TGTGCCAGCAGCTTGGGGGGTTTCTACGAGCAGTACTTC. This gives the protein CASSLGGFYEQYF.

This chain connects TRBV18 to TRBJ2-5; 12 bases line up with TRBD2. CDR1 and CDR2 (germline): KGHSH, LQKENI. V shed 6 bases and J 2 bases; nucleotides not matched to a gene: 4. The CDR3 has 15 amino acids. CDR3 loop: CASSGLAGLQETQYF. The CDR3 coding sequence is TGTGCCAGCTCGGGACTAGCGGGTTTACAAGAGACCCAGTACTTC.

CDR3 coding DNA: TGTGCCTGGAGCGCACACGGCCCAGGGGGCAGGAAAACGTCGGAGCAGTACTTC. Translating gives CAWSAHGPGGRKTSEQYF. The chain joins TRBV30 to TRBJ2-7; TRBD1 matches at 8 bases. The CDR3 has 18 amino acids. CDR1 GTSNPN and CDR2 SVGIG come from the germline V gene (reference sequence). V lost 3 bases to trimming and J lost 7 bases; unmatched junction nucleotides: 23.

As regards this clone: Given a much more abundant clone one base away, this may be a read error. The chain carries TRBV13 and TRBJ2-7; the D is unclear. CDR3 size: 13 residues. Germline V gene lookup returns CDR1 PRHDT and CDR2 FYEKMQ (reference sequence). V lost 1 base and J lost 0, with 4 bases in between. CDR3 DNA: TGTGCCAGCAGCTTAGACAGCTCCTACGAGCAGTACTTC. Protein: CASSLDSSYEQYF.

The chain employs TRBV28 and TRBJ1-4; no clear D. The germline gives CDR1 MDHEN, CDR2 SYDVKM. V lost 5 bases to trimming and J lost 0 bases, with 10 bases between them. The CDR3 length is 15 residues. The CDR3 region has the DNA TGTGCCAGCAGTGGAACAGCGGCAACTAATGAAAAACTGTTTTTT. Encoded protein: CASSGTAATNEKLFF.

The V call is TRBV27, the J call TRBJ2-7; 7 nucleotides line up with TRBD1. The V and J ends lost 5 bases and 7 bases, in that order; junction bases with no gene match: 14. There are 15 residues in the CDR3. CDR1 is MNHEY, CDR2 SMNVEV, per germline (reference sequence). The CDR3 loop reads CASSQGTASLGEQYF. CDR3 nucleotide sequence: TGTGCCAGCAGTCAAGGGACAGCCTCCCTCGGGGAGCAGTACTTC.

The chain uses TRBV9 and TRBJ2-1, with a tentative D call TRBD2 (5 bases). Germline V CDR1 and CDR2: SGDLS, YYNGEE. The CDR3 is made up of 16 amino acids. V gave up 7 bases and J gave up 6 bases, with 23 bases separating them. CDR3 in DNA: TGTGCCAGCCCTTCCAAGCGGCTATCAACCGGCAATGAGCAGTTCTTC. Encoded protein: CASPSKRLSTGNEQFF.

This chain's CDR3 is CASSSTGSDNQPQHF. DNA of the CDR3: TGCGCCAGCAGCTCAACAGGGAGCGACAATCAGCCCCAGCATTTT. This chain uses TRBV5-1 with TRBJ1-5; weak D call: TRBD1 (6 bases). The CDR3 loop spans 15 amino acids. The V end lost 3 bases, the J end lost 3 bases, and 13 bases lay between the germline ends. Germline V CDR1 and CDR2: SGHRS, YFSETQ.

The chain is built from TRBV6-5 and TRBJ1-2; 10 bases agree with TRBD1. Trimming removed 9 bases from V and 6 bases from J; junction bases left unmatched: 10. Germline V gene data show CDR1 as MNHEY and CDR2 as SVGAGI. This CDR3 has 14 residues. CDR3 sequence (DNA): TGTGCCAGTAAAGGGACAGGGGTTGGGAATGGCTACACCTTC. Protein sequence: CASKGTGVGNGYTF.

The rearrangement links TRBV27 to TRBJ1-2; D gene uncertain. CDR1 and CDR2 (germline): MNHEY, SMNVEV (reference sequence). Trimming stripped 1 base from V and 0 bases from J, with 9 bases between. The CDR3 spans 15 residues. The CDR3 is CASSLFSSANYGYTF. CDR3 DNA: TGTGCCAGCAGTTTATTTTCCTCAGCTAACTATGGCTACACCTTC.

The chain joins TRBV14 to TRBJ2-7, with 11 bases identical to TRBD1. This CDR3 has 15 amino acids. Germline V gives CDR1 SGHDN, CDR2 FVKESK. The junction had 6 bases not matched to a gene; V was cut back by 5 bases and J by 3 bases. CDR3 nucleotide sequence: TGTGCCAGCAGCTCTCCCGGGACAGGGGGCTACGAGCAGTACTTC. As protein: CASSSPGTGGYEQYF.

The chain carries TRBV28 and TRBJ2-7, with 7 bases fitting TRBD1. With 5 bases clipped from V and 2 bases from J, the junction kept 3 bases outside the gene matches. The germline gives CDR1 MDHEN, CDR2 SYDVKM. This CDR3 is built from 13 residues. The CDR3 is CASSDRVAYEQYF. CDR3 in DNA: TGTGCCAGCAGTGACAGGGTGGCCTACGAGCAGTACTTC.